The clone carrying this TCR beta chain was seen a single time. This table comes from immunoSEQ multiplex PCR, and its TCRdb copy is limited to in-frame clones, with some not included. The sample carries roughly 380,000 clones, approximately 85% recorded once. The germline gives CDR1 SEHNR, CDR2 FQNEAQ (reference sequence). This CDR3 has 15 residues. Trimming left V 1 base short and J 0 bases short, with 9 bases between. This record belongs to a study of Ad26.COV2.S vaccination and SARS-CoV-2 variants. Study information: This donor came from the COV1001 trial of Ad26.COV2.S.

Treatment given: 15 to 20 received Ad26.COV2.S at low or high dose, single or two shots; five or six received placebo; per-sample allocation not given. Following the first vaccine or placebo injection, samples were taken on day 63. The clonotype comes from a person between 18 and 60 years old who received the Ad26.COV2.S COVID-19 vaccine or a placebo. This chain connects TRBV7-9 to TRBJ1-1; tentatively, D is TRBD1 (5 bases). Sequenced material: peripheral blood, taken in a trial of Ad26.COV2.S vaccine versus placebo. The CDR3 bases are TGTGCCAGCAGCTTAGTAGCCAGGGTGAACACTGAAGCTTTCTTT. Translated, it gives CASSLVARVNTEAFF.